Sequencing of this T cell receptor beta chain was carried out in a study of T cells in Graves' hyperthyroidism and ophthalmopathy. Whole-study findings and limits: Blood held most thyroid clonotypes expanded above 0.001 frequency.

This clonotype was found many times. Its antigen is still unknown. This CDR3 is 14 amino acids long. Trimming took 6 bases from V and 8 from J; bases not matched to a gene: 12. Per germline, CDR1 MNHNS and CDR2 SASEGT. Based on clinical symptoms, serum thyroxine and TRAb, thyroid ultrasound and orbital computed tomography, diagnoses were reached. Amplification of TCR beta CDR3 regions used RNA as the template. TCR CDR3 regions were first amplified by RT-PCR with HTBI primers. A single record per CDR3 protein comes from TCRdb applying MiXCR to the multiplex PCR reads. The sample consists of roughly 350,000 distinct CDR3 sequences, around 15% of them appearing once.

V usage is TRBV6-1 and J usage is TRBJ1-1, with 7 bases aligning to TRBD1. This sequence was found in a woman aged 40 to 55 with Graves' ophthalmopathy. Specimen: blood. CDR3 in amino acids: CASSHDRVKPEAFF. As DNA, the CDR3 is TGTGCCAGCAGCCACGACAGGGTTAAACCCGAAGCTTTCTTT.